This T cell receptor (beta chain) emerged from a study of shared clonotypes between healthy human individuals. In this sample, this clone turned up a few times. In germline, CDR1 is SGHNT, CDR2 YYREEE (reference sequence). The V segment lost 4 bases and the J segment 4 bases; nucleotides outside the gene matches: 11. There are 16 residues in the CDR3. Libraries were prepared by immunoSEQ multiplex PCR; TCRdb keeps only in-frame clonotypes and omits some of them. There are 780,000 or so clones in the sample; roughly 72% occur only once, and around 1.8% lies in the top ten. This chain uses TRBV5-4 with TRBJ2-3, with 8 bases fitting TRBD2. Sequenced sample: memory CD4+ T cells sorted from blood. This sample's subset: CD45RA-negative fraction. The sequence came from a woman between 25 and 40 years old in good health. Here the CDR3 reads CASSGLSGSSSDTQYF. Written as DNA, the CDR3 is TGTGCCAGCAGCGGATTAAGCGGGAGTAGCTCAGATACGCAGTATTTT.